The rows below give T cell receptor beta chains drawn from one sample of a study of blood T cell repertoires in COVID-19. Profiled with immunoSEQ multiplex PCR; TCRdb holds only in-frame clones, not every one. The data show approximately 120,000 clones, roughly 72% seen once. Sequencing used peripheral blood. These receptor sequences come from a man older than 75 with COVID-19, enrolled during active disease. Both conserved end residues are part of each CDR3. Only part of the rows carry a size: once, few, many, or a class if the clone is expanded.

CDR3 protein | clone size | J gene | V gene | CDR3 length
CASSTGGYEQYF | once | TRBJ2-7 | TRBV2 | 12
CASSAQGGEAFF | few | TRBJ1-1 | TRBV9 | 12
CTSSQVGKGLAGGGSSYNEQFF | NA | TRBJ2-1 | TRBV1 | 22
CASSVGGGFGTEAFF | few | TRBJ1-1 | TRBV9 | 15
CARSFRPGSGHHHSPLHF | NA | TRBJ1-6 | TRBV5-3 | 18
CASSSLTLTDSRDPAFF | NA | TRBJ1-1 | TRBV28 | 17
CASSTTPTYEQYF | NA | TRBJ2-7 | TRBV7-6 | 13
CASSPPGLAGVEQYF | NA | TRBJ2-7 | TRBV7-3 | 15
CASRSGGYEQYF | NA | TRBJ2-7 | TRBV2 | 12
CASSPPRTSGSTDTQYF | NA | TRBJ2-3 | TRBV27 | 17
CASSFGTAYNEQFF | once | TRBJ2-1 | TRBV7-9 | 14
CASSTTDRDDQPQHF | NA | TRBJ1-5 | TRBV19 | 15
CASSQAPQETQYF | NA | TRBJ2-5 | TRBV14 | 13
CASSLGTSGSERTDTQYF | NA | TRBJ2-3 | TRBV7-9 | 18
CAISESASTEAFF | NA | TRBJ1-1 | TRBV10-3 | 13
CASSRSGVNYGYTF | once | TRBJ1-2 | TRBV19 | 14
CASSHLAGVAKNIQYF | NA | TRBJ2-4 | TRBV4-1 | 16
CASSFAGRGSYEQYF | NA | TRBJ2-7 | TRBV28 | 15
CASSLWTGGEKLFF | once | TRBJ1-4 | TRBV5-6 | 14
CASSLASGGTEAFF | NA | TRBJ1-1 | TRBV5-5 | 14
CASRAFFTDTQYF | NA | TRBJ2-3 | TRBV7-9 | 13
CASSQDPVSNEKLFF | NA | TRBJ1-4 | TRBV4-1 | 15
CASSPSGRDYEQFF | NA | TRBJ2-1 | TRBV6-4 | 14
CASSPGQYNEQFF | NA | TRBJ2-1 | TRBV14 | 13
CASSQVGRANEQYF | NA | TRBJ2-7 | TRBV3-1/TRBV3-2 | 14
CASSPSVDTQYF | NA | TRBJ2-3 | TRBV28 | 12